The entry below describes one TCR beta chain. Clones were read by immunoSEQ multiplex PCR, and TCRdb kept only the in-frame ones, dropping some. Of millions of clones detected, roughly nine tenths appear once; the ten largest clones hold about 0.13%. The data were taken from a study of shared clonotypes between healthy human individuals. Germline CDR1 reads SQVTM; CDR2 reads ANQGSEA. This CDR3 comprises 14 residues. The V end lost 4 bases, the J end lost 0 bases, and 12 bases lay between the germline ends. The chain joins TRBV29-1 to TRBJ1-1; D is unresolved. The receptor comes from a man aged 18 to 29 in good health. Sequenced input: naive CD4+ T cells sorted from blood. Subset noted: CD45RA+ positively selected. This chain's CDR3 is CSVGKAQLNTEAFF. The CDR3 nucleotides are TGCAGCGTTGGGAAGGCGCAGCTGAACACTGAAGCTTTCTTT.